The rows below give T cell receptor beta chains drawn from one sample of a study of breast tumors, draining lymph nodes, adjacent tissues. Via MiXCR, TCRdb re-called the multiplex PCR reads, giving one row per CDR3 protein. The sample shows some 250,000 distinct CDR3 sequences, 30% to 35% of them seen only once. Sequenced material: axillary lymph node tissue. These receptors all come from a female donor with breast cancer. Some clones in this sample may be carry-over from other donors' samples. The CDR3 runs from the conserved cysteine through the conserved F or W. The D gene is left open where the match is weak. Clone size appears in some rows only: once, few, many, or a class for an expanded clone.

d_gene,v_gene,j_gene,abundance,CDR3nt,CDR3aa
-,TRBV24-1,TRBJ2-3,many,TGTGCCACCAGTGGGGTTGGGGCAGATACGCAGTATTTT,CATSGVGADTQYF
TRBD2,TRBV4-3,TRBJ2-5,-,TGCGCCAGCAGCCAAGATACGGGGGGGGGTACCCAGTACTTC,CASSQDTGGGTQYF
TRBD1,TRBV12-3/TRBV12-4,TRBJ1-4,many,TGTGCCAGCAGTTTAGGACAGGGGGTTAAGGGGTTGTTTTTT,CASSLGQGVKGLFF
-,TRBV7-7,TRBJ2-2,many,TGTGCTAGCAGCTTAAGTTGGGGCGGCGGGGAGCTGTTTTTT,CASSLSWGGGELFF
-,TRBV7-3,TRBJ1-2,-,-,CASSIYLCSGTDSNYGYTF
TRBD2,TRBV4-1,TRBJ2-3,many,TGCGCCAGCAGCCATCCGATCCAAGGACTAGCGGGCAACACAGATACGCAGTATTTT,CASSHPIQGLAGNTDTQYF
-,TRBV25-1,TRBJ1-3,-,TGTGCCAGCAGTGAAGATGCGATCTCTGGGAACACCATATATTTT,CASSEDAISGNTIYF
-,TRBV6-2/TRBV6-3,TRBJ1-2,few,TGTGCCAGCAGTTACCCGGGACAACCGTATGGCTACACTTTC,CASSYPGQPYGYTF
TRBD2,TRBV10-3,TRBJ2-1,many,TGTGCCATCAGTGAGTCGGGCGGGGGGGCCTACAATGAGCAGTTCTTC,CAISESGGGAYNEQFF
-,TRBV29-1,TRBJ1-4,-,TGCAGCGTACGGGGGTTAACTAATGAAAAACTGTTTTTT,CSVRGLTNEKLFF
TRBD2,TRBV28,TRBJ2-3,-,TGTGCCAGCAGTTTAACTAGCGGAGTGAGCACAGATACGCAGTATTTT,CASSLTSGVSTDTQYF
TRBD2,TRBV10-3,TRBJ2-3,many,TGTGCCATCAGTGCTAGCGGGAGGGCGGCAGATACGCAGTATTTT,CAISASGRAADTQYF
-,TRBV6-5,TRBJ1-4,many,TGTGCCAGCAAACTAAGGGGATCGTCAGAAAAACTGTTTTTT,CASKLRGSSEKLFF
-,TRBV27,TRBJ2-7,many,TGTGCCAGCAGTTTAGTGCCTTCCTACGAGCAGTACTTC,CASSLVPSYEQYF
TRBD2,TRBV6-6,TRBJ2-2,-,TGTGCCAGCAGGGGGACTAGCGGGGGCTCAAACACCGGGGAGCTGTTTTTT,CASRGTSGGSNTGELFF
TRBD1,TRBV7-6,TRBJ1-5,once,TGTGCCAGCAGCTTAGACAGGGGGCGACGGCAGCCCCAGCATTTT,CASSLDRGRRQPQHF
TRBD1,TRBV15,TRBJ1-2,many,TGTGCCACCAGCCCTGAGGACAGGGAGAACTATGGCTACACCTTC,CATSPEDRENYGYTF
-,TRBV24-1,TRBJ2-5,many,TGTGCCACCAGTGACCCGACCCCTGGGGGAGAGACCCAGTACTTC,CATSDPTPGGETQYF
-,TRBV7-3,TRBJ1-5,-,TGTGCCAGCGGAATAGCGGGCTGTCGCGATTTT,CASGIAGCRDF
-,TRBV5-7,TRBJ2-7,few,TGTGCCAGCAGGGAAAGGGAGTTGGGGTCCTACGAGCAGTACTTC,CASRERELGSYEQYF
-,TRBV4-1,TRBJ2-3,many,TGCGCCAGCAGCCAAGGGGGGCTTTGGGATACGCAGTATTTT,CASSQGGLWDTQYF
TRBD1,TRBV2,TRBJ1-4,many,TGTGCCAGCAGCCGCACACAGGGGGCTACCCCAAAACTGTTTTTT,CASSRTQGATPKLFF
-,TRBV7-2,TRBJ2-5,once,TGTGCCAGCAGCCGAGGCCAGGGTCGTGAGACCCAGTACTTC,CASSRGQGRETQYF
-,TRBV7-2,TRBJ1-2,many,TGTGCCAGCAGCTTAGTTTCAGGGGCCTCCTATGGCTACCCCTTC,CASSLVSGASYGYPF
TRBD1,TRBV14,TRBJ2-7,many,TGTGCCAGCAGCCAAGAGAGACAGGGCTACGAGCAGTACTTC,CASSQERQGYEQYF
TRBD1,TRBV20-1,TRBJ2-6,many,TGCAGTGCTATATACAGGGGTGCTGGGGCCAACGTCCTGACTTTC,CSAIYRGAGANVLTF
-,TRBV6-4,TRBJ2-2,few,TGTGCCAGCAGAGCCTTGGTGGTCAAGGGTTCCGGGGAGCTGTTTTTT,CASRALVVKGSGELFF
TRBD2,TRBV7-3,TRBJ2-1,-,TGTGCCAGCGAGACTAGCGGGGGAAATGAGCAGTTCTTC,CASETSGGNEQFF
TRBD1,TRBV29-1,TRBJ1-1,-,TGCAGCGCCTCACAGGGGGGAATGAACACTGAAGCTTTCTTT,CSASQGGMNTEAFF
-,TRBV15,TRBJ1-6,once,TGTGCCACTAAAGGGGGGGGGGATTCACCCCTCCACTTT,CATKGGGDSPLHF
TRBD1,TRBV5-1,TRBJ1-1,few,TGCGCCAGCAGTTATGACAGGGTAAGGGACACTGAAGCTTTCTTT,CASSYDRVRDTEAFF
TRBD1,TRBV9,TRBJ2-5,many,TGTGCCAGCAGCGTAGAGGGGACAGGGTTTTGGGAGACCCAGTACTTC,CASSVEGTGFWETQYF
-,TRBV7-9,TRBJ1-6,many,TGTGCCAGCAGAAGCGGATTTAATTCACCCCTCCACTTT,CASRSGFNSPLHF
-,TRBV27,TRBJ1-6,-,TGTGCCAGCAGTTTATCCCGACAGAGCAATTCACCCCTCCACTTT,CASSLSRQSNSPLHF
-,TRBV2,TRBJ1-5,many,TGTGCCAGCAGAGAGTATAGCAATCAGCCCCAGCATTTT,CASREYSNQPQHF
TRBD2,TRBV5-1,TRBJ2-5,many,TGTGCCAGCAGCTTGGGACTAGCGGGGGGGAAAGAGACCCAGTACTTC,CASSLGLAGGKETQYF
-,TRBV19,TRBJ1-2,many,TGTGCCAGCACCGATTGGGGCAGGGGAGGCTACACCTTC,CASTDWGRGGYTF
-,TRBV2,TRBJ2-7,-,TGTGCCAGCAGAGGGCGGGCTAGTGGGAGGTACGAGCAGCACTTC,CASRGRASGRYEQHF
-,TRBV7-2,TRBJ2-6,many,TGTGCCAGCAGCTCCCGTGTGGGTGGGGCCAACGTCCTGACTTTC,CASSSRVGGANVLTF
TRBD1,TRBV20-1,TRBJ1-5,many,TGCAGTGCTAGAGGGGGACAGGGGGGTACTCAGCCCCAGCATTTT,CSARGGQGGTQPQHF
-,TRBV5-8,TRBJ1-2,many,TGTGCCAGCAGCTTGGGTCCCTGGGAAGCTGGCTACACCTTC,CASSLGPWEAGYTF
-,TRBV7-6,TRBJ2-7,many,TGTGCCAGCAGCTTAGTTGACAACTCCTACGAGCAGTACTTC,CASSLVDNSYEQYF
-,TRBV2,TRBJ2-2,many,TGTGCCAGCAGTGTGGTCAGGGCGAACACCGGGGAGCTGTTTTTT,CASSVVRANTGELFF
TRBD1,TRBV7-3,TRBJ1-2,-,TGTGCCAGCAGCTCCCCCCTCGACAGGGCCGATAACTATGGCTACACCTTC,CASSSPLDRADNYGYTF
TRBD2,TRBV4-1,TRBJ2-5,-,TGTGCCAGCAGCCAAGTGGCGGGAGGAGGTGGGGAGACCCAGTACTTC,CASSQVAGGGGETQYF
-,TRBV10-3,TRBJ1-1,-,TGTGCCATCAGTGAGTCGCGGGGGACTGAAGCTTTCTTT,CAISESRGTEAFF
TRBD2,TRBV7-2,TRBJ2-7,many,TGTGCCAGCAGCATCCAGCGGGGCACTTCCTACGAGCAGTACTTC,CASSIQRGTSYEQYF